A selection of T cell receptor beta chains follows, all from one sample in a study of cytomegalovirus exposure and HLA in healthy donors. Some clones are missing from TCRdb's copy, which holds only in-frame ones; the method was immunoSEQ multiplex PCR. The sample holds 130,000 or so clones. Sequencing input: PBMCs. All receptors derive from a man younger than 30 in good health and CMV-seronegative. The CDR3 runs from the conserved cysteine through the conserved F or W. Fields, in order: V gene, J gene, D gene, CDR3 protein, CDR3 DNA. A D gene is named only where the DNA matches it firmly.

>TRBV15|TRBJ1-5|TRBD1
CATSGWTGSQFNQPQHF
TGTGCCACCAGCGGATGGACAGGGTCGCAATTCAATCAGCCCCAGCATTTT
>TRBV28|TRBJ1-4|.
CASSFSRTNEKLFF
TGTGCCAGCAGTTTCTCTAGGACTAATGAAAAACTGTTTTTT
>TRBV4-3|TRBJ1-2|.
CASSPQTGTGYGYTF
TGCGCCAGCAGCCCTCAGACAGGAACCGGCTATGGCTACACCTTC
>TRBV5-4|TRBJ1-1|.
CASSPPGTLAFF
TGTGCCAGCAGCCCCCCTGGGACATTGGCTTTCTTT
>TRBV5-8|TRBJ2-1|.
CASSLVRGNEQFF
TGTGCCAGCAGCTTGGTTCGGGGCAATGAGCAGTTCTTC
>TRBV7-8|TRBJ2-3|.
CASSAAKGVGTDTQYF
TGTGCCAGCAGCGCGGCTAAGGGGGTCGGCACAGATACGCAGTATTTT
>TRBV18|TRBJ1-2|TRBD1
CASSPPRTGYGYGYTF
TGTGCCAGCTCACCACCGAGGACAGGGTATGGGTATGGCTACACCTTC
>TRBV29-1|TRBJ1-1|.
CSVEDPGTEAFF
TGCAGCGTTGAAGATCCCGGCACTGAAGCTTTCTTT
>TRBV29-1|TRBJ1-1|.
CSVPNALGGNTEAFF
TGCAGCGTACCCAACGCGTTAGGGGGAAACACTGAAGCTTTCTTT
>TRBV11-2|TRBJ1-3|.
CASSLSVTSLSGNTIYF
TGTGCCAGCAGCTTATCGGTGACAAGCCTTTCTGGAAACACCATATATTTT
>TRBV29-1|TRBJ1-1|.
CSVGGLGTEAFF
TGCAGCGTTGGGGGGCTCGGCACTGAAGCTTTCTTT
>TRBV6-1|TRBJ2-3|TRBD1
CASSATGGTDTQYF
TGTGCCAGCAGTGCGACAGGGGGAACAGATACGCAGTATTTT
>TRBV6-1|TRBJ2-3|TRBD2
CASSPLAALTDTQYF
TGTGCCAGCAGTCCACTAGCGGCCCTCACAGATACGCAGTATTTT
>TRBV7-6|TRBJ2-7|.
CASSSRRNSYEQYF
TGTGCCAGCAGCTCCAGGCGCAACTCCTACGAGCAGTACTTC
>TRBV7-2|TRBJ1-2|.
CASSLGRDTYGYTF
TGTGCCAGCAGCTTAGGCCGGGACACTTATGGCTACACCTTC
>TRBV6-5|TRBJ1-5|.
CASSTRGDQPQHF
TGTGCCAGCAGTACCCGGGGGGATCAGCCCCAGCATTTT
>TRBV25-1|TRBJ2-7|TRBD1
CASSGGQGDKEQYF
TGTGCCAGCAGTGGTGGACAGGGAGATAAGGAGCAGTACTTC
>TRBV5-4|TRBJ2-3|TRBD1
CASSLGTGDRFHTDTQYF
TGTGCCAGCAGCTTGGGGACAGGGGACCGATTCCACACAGATACGCAGTATTTT
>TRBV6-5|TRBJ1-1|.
CASRQNRVMNTEAFF
TGTGCCAGCAGACAAAACAGGGTTATGAACACTGAAGCTTTCTTT
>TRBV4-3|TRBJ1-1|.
CASSQDGGITEAFF
TGCGCCAGCAGCCAAGACGGGGGGATAACTGAAGCTTTCTTT
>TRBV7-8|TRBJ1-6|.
CASSLEGRAGGTVYNSPLHF
TGTGCCAGCAGCTTAGAGGGACGTGCTGGGGGGACGGTGTATAATTCACCCCTCCACTTT
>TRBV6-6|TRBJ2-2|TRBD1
CASRRSGTENTGELFF
TGTGCCAGCAGACGATCCGGGACAGAAAACACCGGGGAGCTGTTTTTT
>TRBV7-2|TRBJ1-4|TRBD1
CASSLRGQHNEKLFF
TGTGCCAGCAGCTTAAGGGGACAGCACAATGAAAAACTGTTTTTT
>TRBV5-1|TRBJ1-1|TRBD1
CASSLSGGLVAFF
TGCGCCAGCAGCTTGTCAGGGGGATTGGTGGCTTTCTTT
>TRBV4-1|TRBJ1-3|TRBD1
CASSQPRGQDPGNTIYF
TGCGCCAGCAGCCAACCCCGAGGACAGGATCCTGGAAACACCATATATTTT
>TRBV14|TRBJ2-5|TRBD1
CASSLTQGARSQETQYF
TGTGCCAGCAGCCTTACACAGGGGGCGCGATCCCAAGAGACCCAGTACTTC
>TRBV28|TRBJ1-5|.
CASSSQPYSNQPQHF
TGTGCCAGCAGCTCCCAACCCTATAGCAATCAGCCCCAGCATTTT
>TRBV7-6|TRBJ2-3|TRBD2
CASSLLAGGPTDTQYF
TGTGCCAGCAGCTTACTAGCGGGGGGACCCACAGATACGCAGTATTTT
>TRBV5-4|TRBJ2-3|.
CASSLEAGVRADTQYF
TGTGCCAGCAGCTTGGAGGCAGGGGTACGGGCAGATACGCAGTATTTT
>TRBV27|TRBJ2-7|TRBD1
CASSARQGYQHF
TGTGCCAGCAGTGCCCGACAGGGGTACCAGCACTTC
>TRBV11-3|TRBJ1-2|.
CASSSSEGMGYGYTF
TGTGCCAGCAGCTCTTCCGAGGGAATGGGGTATGGCTACACCTTC
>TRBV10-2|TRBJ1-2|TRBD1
CASSEVRGAYGYTF
TGCGCCAGCAGTGAAGTCAGGGGGGCCTATGGCTACACCTTC
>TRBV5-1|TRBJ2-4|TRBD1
CASKGTGGQNIQYF
TGCGCCAGCAAGGGGACAGGGGGCCAAAACATTCAGTACTTC
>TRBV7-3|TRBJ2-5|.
CASSRGLGETQYF
TGTGCCAGCAGCAGGGGCTTGGGGGAGACCCAGTACTTC
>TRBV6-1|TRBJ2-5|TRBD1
CASSPGTGGQTQYF
TGTGCCAGCAGTCCCGGGACAGGGGGTCAGACCCAGTACTTC
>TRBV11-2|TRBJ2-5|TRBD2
CASSSILGRGVRETQYF
TGTGCCAGCAGCTCAATTCTTGGGCGGGGGGTGAGGGAGACCCAGTACTTC
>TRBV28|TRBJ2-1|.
CASREGGPNNEQFF
TGTGCCAGCAGAGAGGGCGGACCCAACAATGAGCAGTTCTTC
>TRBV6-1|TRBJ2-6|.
CASSEALRGTGANVLTF
TGTGCCAGCAGTGAAGCGCTTCGGGGGACCGGGGCCAACGTCCTGACTTTC
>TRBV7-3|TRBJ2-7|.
CASSPGRRLETYEQYF
TGTGCCAGCAGCCCCGGTCGGAGACTAGAGACCTACGAGCAGTACTTC
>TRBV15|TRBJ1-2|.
CATSREGSVGYGYTF
TGTGCCACCAGCAGAGAGGGCAGTGTAGGATATGGCTACACCTTC
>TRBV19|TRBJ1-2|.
CASSIWAHGYTF
TGTGCCAGTAGTATCTGGGCGCATGGCTACACCTTC
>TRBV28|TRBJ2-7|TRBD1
CASKTGASYEQYF
TGTGCCAGCAAGACAGGGGCCTCCTACGAGCAGTACTTC
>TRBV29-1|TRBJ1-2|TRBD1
CSVEGGTGVRGYTF
TGCAGCGTTGAAGGAGGGACAGGTGTGAGAGGCTACACCTTC
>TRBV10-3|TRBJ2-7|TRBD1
CAMNRGSPDEQYF
TGTGCCATGAACAGGGGGTCCCCCGACGAGCAGTACTTC
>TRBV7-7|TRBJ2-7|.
CASSPNSKTPGEQYF
TGTGCTAGCAGCCCAAACTCCAAGACTCCAGGGGAGCAGTACTTC
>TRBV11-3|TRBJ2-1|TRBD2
CASTTSGRAESHEQFF
TGTGCCAGCACGACTAGCGGGAGGGCCGAGTCCCATGAGCAGTTCTTC
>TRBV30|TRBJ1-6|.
CAWSLGVSYNSPLHF
TGTGCCTGGAGTTTAGGGGTTTCCTATAATTCACCCCTCCACTTT
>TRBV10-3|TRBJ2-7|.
CAISAGAYEQYF
TGTGCCATCAGTGCAGGGGCCTACGAGCAGTACTTC
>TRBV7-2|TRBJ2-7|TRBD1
CASSLDRDRGREQYF
TGTGCCAGCAGCTTGGATCGGGACAGGGGGCGGGAGCAGTACTTC
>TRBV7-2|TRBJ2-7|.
CASSLDGGAAYEQYF
TGTGCCAGCAGCTTAGATGGGGGGGCGGCCTACGAGCAGTACTTC
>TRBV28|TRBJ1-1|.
CASNPFLEHTEAFF
TGTGCCAGCAACCCTTTCTTAGAGCACACTGAAGCTTTCTTT
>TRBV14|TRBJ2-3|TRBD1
CASSQLRGTGRDDTQYF
TGTGCCAGCAGCCAATTGAGGGGGACAGGGCGGGACGATACGCAGTATTTT
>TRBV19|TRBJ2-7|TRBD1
CASSTGQGANEQYF
TGTGCCAGTAGTACTGGACAGGGGGCTAACGAGCAGTACTTC
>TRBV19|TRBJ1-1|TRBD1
CATKGGRGQGRTEAFF
TGTGCCACTAAAGGGGGCCGGGGACAGGGTCGCACTGAAGCTTTCTTT
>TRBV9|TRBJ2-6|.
CASSVARNSGANVLTF
TGTGCCAGCAGCGTGGCTCGCAACTCTGGGGCCAACGTCCTGACTTTC